These 22 T cell receptor beta chains were all obtained from the same sample, sequenced in a study of shared clonotypes between healthy human individuals. The method was immunoSEQ multiplex PCR; TCRdb's version includes in-frame clones alone and lacks a portion of them. Of some 490,000 clones in the sample, 81% are singletons; the top ten hold 12%. The sample taken for sequencing was PBMCs. All receptors come from a woman between 35 and 50 years old in good health. Some clones in this sample may be carry-over from other donors' samples.

The chain carries TRBV6-1 and TRBJ1-5; 9 bases are a match to TRBD1. The CDR3 covers 15 residues. Germline CDR1 MNHNS, CDR2 SASEGT. Germline trimming cut 7 bases from V and 4 bases from J; bases unmatched to any gene: 8. The CDR3 reads CASNLSGTGNQPQHF. The DNA for the CDR3 is TGTGCCAGCAACCTCTCCGGGACAGGGAATCAGCCCCAGCATTTT.

J is TRBJ2-1 and V is TRBV7-8, with a tentative D call TRBD2 (5 bases). From germline, CDR1 is SGHVS and CDR2 FQNEAQ. CDR3 size: 16 residues. Trimming stripped 0 bases from V and 1 base from J, with 10 bases between. In DNA form, the CDR3 reads TGTGCCAGCAGCTTAGCGCGCGGGCAATCCTACAATGAGCAGTTCTTC. This translates into CASSLARGQSYNEQFF.

About this clone itself: Other DNA sequences in this sample translate to the same CDR3. The chain carries TRBV20-1 and TRBJ2-3; D is uncertain. This CDR3 spans 11 amino acids. Germline V gene lookup returns CDR1 DFQATT and CDR2 SNEGSKA (reference sequence). The V and J ends lost 4 bases and 2 bases respectively, with 4 bases between them. For the CDR3, the DNA is TGCAGTGCTACAGCCACAGATACGCAGTATTTT. It is translated as CSATATDTQYF.

The chain combines TRBV2 with TRBJ2-5; 12 bases fit TRBD2. CDR3 size: 13 residues. The germline V gene has CDR1 SNHLY and CDR2 FYNNEI. Losses at the gene ends were 6 bases for V and 5 bases for J; bases not matched to a gene: 1. DNA for the CDR3: TGTGCCAGCAGGACTAGCGGGAGTGAGACCCAGTACTTC. This encodes CASRTSGSETQYF.

The V and J genes are TRBV29-1 and TRBJ2-2; 7 positions match TRBD1. The CDR3 loop spans 13 amino acids. V shed 4 bases, J shed 6 bases, and the junction held 5 bases outside the gene matches. The V gene's germline CDR1 is SQVTM and CDR2 ANQGSEA. The CDR3 nucleotides read TGCAGCGTTGTCCGCCAGGGGGCCGGGGAGCTGTTTTTT. Amino acids: CSVVRQGAGELFF.

The V call is TRBV10-3, the J call TRBJ2-7, with 9 bases lining up with TRBD1. J was trimmed by 6 bases and V by 10 bases; bases with no gene match: 13. In germline, CDR1 is ENHRY, CDR2 SYGVKD. This CDR3 contains 14 residues. CDR3 in DNA: TGTGCCAGCGGCCGAGACAGGGGGTTGGTCGAGCAGTACTTC. Its protein product is CASGRDRGLVEQYF.

This clone was counted at least ten times. This rearrangement joins TRBV4-1 to TRBJ2-7; 10 bases line up with TRBD1. With V trimmed by 4 bases and J by 4 bases, 4 bases remained unmatched. The germline V gene has CDR1 MGHRA and CDR2 YSYEKL. CDR3 length equals 14 residues. CDR3 nucleotides: TGCGCCAGCAGCCCGACAGGGGGCAATTACGAGCAGTACTTC. Encoded protein: CASSPTGGNYEQYF.

The chain has TRBV25-1 and TRBJ1-5, with TRBD1 as a possible D gene (5 bases). Germline V gene lookup returns CDR1 MGHDK and CDR2 SYGVNS. V was cut by 3 bases and J by 6 bases, with 9 bases left in between. The CDR3 totals 13 residues. The CDR3 region has the DNA TGTGCCAGCAGTGAGAGGGACTCTCAGCCCCAGCATTTT. Its translation is CASSERDSQPQHF.

This clone was counted only a few times. A far larger clone lies a single base away; this is likely a read error. V usage is TRBV29-1 and J usage is TRBJ1-1; D remains ambiguous. CDR3 size: 11 residues. Trimming left V 4 bases short and J 1 base short, with 4 bases between. Germline CDR1 and CDR2: SQVTM and ANQGSEA. CDR3: CSVVGNTEAFF. For the CDR3, the DNA is TGCAGCGTTGTAGGGAACACTGAAGCTTTCTTT.

The chain carries TRBV12-5 and TRBJ2-1; perhaps D is TRBD1 or TRBD2 (5 bases each). Germline loops: CDR1 LGHNT, CDR2 FRNRAP. The ends were cut back, 1 base at V and 5 bases at J, with 15 bases in the middle. The CDR3 is 16 residues long. The CDR3 spells CASGLAGTRGDNEQFF. CDR3 bases: TGTGCTAGTGGTTTGGCGGGGACCCGTGGCGACAATGAGCAGTTCTTC.

On this clone itself: One junction end disagrees with the germline gene, perhaps due to a read error. This chain connects TRBV27 to TRBJ1-1, with a weak D call TRBD1 (6 bases). Germline loops: CDR1 MNHEY, CDR2 SMNVEV (reference sequence). This CDR3 region has 13 residues. This CDR3 is CASGLGGRAEAFF. CDR3 bases: TGTGCCAGCGGTTTAGGGGGACGGGCTGAAGCTTTCTTT.

V and J are TRBV28 and TRBJ2-1, with 7 positions matching TRBD1. The CDR3 runs 19 residues. From germline, CDR1 is MDHEN and CDR2 SYDVKM. The V gene end was trimmed by 6 bases and the J gene end by 1 base; junction bases not matched to a gene: 18. The CDR3 reads CASSLPRKRQGRSYNEQFF. In DNA form, the CDR3 reads TGTGCCAGCAGCCTACCCCGAAAAAGACAGGGACGGTCCTACAATGAGCAGTTCTTC.

The chain has TRBV7-2 and TRBJ2-1; 9 nucleotides align to TRBD1. The CDR3 length is 15 residues. CDR1 SGHTA and CDR2 FQGNSA come from the germline V gene. V dropped 0 bases and J dropped 4; count of bases not matched to a gene: 1. CDR3 DNA: TGTGCCAGCAGCTTAGCGGGACAGGGTTACAATGAGCAGTTCTTC. It is translated as CASSLAGQGYNEQFF.

The chain joins TRBV2 to TRBJ2-7; D might be TRBD2 (6 bases). V lost 4 bases to trimming and J lost 3 bases, with 19 bases between them. Germline V gene data show CDR1 as SNHLY and CDR2 as FYNNEI. The CDR3 runs 16 residues. The CDR3 DNA reads as TGTGCCAGCAGTGGATGGCAAGCGGGTCGGGACTACGAGCAGTACTTC. Its translation: CASSGWQAGRDYEQYF.

The rearrangement joins TRBV10-3 to TRBJ2-2; 10 bases agree with TRBD2. CDR3 length: 14 residues. V lost 9 bases and J lost 5; bases outside the gene matches: 6. The germline gives CDR1 ENHRY, CDR2 SYGVKD. As DNA, the CDR3 is TGTGCCATAGAAGCGGGAGGGAGGACCGGGGAGCTGTTTTTT. Protein: CAIEAGGRTGELFF.

This clone turned up a few times. The chain recombines TRBV2 with TRBJ1-2; the match to TRBD1 covers 8 bases. V shed 6 bases, J shed 8 bases, and the junction held 17 bases outside the gene matches. The CDR3 is 16 amino acids. CDR1 SNHLY and CDR2 FYNNEI come from the germline V gene. The CDR3 DNA follows: TGTGCCAGCAGGGAGCCGAACCCCGCAGGGGGCAACGGCTACACCTTC. It is translated as CASREPNPAGGNGYTF.

V is TRBV2 and J is TRBJ1-5; 8 bases are shared with TRBD1. V was clipped by 6 bases and J by 5 bases; unmatched bases: 6. This CDR3 has 14 residues. CDR1 is SNHLY and CDR2 is FYNNEI in the germline V gene. CDR3 region: CASSPGQGHQPQHF. CDR3 in DNA: TGTGCCAGCAGCCCCGGACAGGGTCATCAGCCCCAGCATTTT.

The V and J genes are TRBV5-1 and TRBJ2-4; a weak D match, TRBD1 (5 bases). CDR3 length: 14 amino acids. Trimming shortened V by 4 bases and J by 8 bases, and 16 bases separated the two germline ends. Germline values: CDR1 SGHRS, CDR2 YFSETQ. The DNA of the CDR3 is TGCGCCAGCAGCGTACAGGTCTCTTCGGACATTCAGTACTTC. It encodes CASSVQVSSDIQYF.

This clone was picked up many times. Additional DNA sequences in this sample encode the identical CDR3. The J gene is TRBJ2-2, the V gene TRBV28; D could derive from TRBD1 or TRBD2 (6 bases each). Trimming pared 7 bases from V and 4 bases from J, leaving 13 bases between. Germline CDR1 MDHEN, CDR2 SYDVKM. The CDR3 has 14 amino acids. The CDR3, as DNA: TGTGCCAGCACCCTTGGGGGGCTCACCGGGGAGCTGTTTTTT. Translating it yields CASTLGGLTGELFF.

The V and J genes are TRBV28 and TRBJ2-1, with TRBD2 identical over 10 bases. The CDR3 runs to 13 residues. Per the germline V gene, CDR1 is MDHEN and CDR2 is SYDVKM. CDR3: CGASGRLHNEQFF. The CDR3 DNA reads TGTGGGGCTAGCGGGAGATTGCACAATGAGCAGTTCTTC.

The J gene is TRBJ2-5, the V gene TRBV30, with D uncertain. With 0 bases removed from V and 5 bases from J, the gap between germline ends came to 16 bases. The germline V gene has CDR1 GTSNPN and CDR2 SVGIG (reference sequence). CDR3 length equals 15 residues. The CDR3 protein is CAWSVLTTWVETQYF. CDR3 in DNA: TGTGCCTGGAGTGTACTTACAACCTGGGTGGAGACCCAGTACTTC.

The CDR3 loop is CASSQERPGLASGEQFF. Written as DNA, the CDR3 is TGTGCCAGCAGCCAAGAAAGACCGGGACTAGCGTCGGGGGAGCAGTTCTTC. The chain employs TRBV14 and TRBJ2-1; 10 nucleotides agree with TRBD2. The V and J ends lost 0 bases and 10 bases, in that order; junction bases with no gene match: 12. Per the germline V gene, CDR1 is SGHDN and CDR2 is FVKESK. The CDR3 has 17 amino acids.